A selection of T cell receptor beta chains follows, all from one sample in a study of post-analysis software for immune sequencing data. TCRdb processed the PCR reads anew with MiXCR; each CDR3 protein has one entry. The data show about 460,000 distinct CDR3 sequences, roughly 45% seen once. Input material: blood. These receptors originate from a girl aged 10 to 17 with multiple sclerosis. CDR3s include the opening cysteine and the closing phenylalanine or tryptophan. Each record gives: clone size, V gene, D gene, J gene, CDR3 DNA, CDR3 protein. A D gene is named only where the DNA matches it firmly. A clone size is listed for some rows: how often the clone was seen (once, few, many), or a class if it is expanded.

abundance: few
v_gene: TRBV7-9
d_gene: .
j_gene: TRBJ2-1
CDR3nt: TGTGCCAGCAGCCTTAGAATACCCAATGAGCAGTTCTTC
CDR3aa: CASSLRIPNEQFF

abundance: .
v_gene: TRBV6-1
d_gene: .
j_gene: TRBJ2-3
CDR3nt: TGTGCCAGCAGTGAAGGAGCGTGGGGTTGGGATACGCAGTATTTT
CDR3aa: CASSEGAWGWDTQYF

abundance: .
v_gene: TRBV7-2
d_gene: TRBD2
j_gene: TRBJ2-2
CDR3nt: TGTGCCAGCAGCTTAACTAGCGGGGCCAACACCGGGGAGCTGTTTTTT
CDR3aa: CASSLTSGANTGELFF

abundance: .
v_gene: TRBV12-3/TRBV12-4
d_gene: .
j_gene: TRBJ2-2
CDR3nt: TGTGCCAGCAGCCATAGTGCCGGGGAGCTGTTTTTT
CDR3aa: CASSHSAGELFF

abundance: .
v_gene: TRBV7-2
d_gene: TRBD2
j_gene: TRBJ2-5
CDR3nt: TGTGCCAGCAGCTTGATTCAGGGAGGGGAGACCCAGTACTTC
CDR3aa: CASSLIQGGETQYF

abundance: .
v_gene: TRBV20-1
d_gene: .
j_gene: TRBJ2-5
CDR3nt: TGCAGTGCCCCTGCTGGAGGACAAGAGACCCAGTACTTC
CDR3aa: CSAPAGGQETQYF

abundance: .
v_gene: TRBV6-5
d_gene: TRBD2
j_gene: TRBJ2-3
CDR3nt: TGTGCCAGCAGTTACCGGACTAGCGGAGGACCTGGCACAGATACGCAGTATTTT
CDR3aa: CASSYRTSGGPGTDTQYF

abundance: .
v_gene: TRBV7-3
d_gene: TRBD2
j_gene: TRBJ2-3
CDR3nt: TGTGCCAGCAGCTCGCCGGGAGGGAAGGGGTTCACAGATACGCAGTATTTT
CDR3aa: CASSSPGGKGFTDTQYF

abundance: .
v_gene: TRBV13
d_gene: .
j_gene: TRBJ2-5
CDR3nt: TGTGCCAGCAGCTCCACAGGGAGATCGGAAAAAGAGACCCAGTACTTC
CDR3aa: CASSSTGRSEKETQYF

abundance: few
v_gene: TRBV6-1
d_gene: .
j_gene: TRBJ2-7
CDR3nt: TGTGCCAGCAGTGAACGAGGGTTTGGCGAGCAGTACTTC
CDR3aa: CASSERGFGEQYF

abundance: few
v_gene: TRBV6-5
d_gene: .
j_gene: TRBJ2-7
CDR3nt: TGTGCCAGCAGTTATAAAGGGGCGAAGTCCTACGAGCAGTACTTC
CDR3aa: CASSYKGAKSYEQYF

abundance: .
v_gene: TRBV7-9
d_gene: TRBD1
j_gene: TRBJ2-5
CDR3nt: TGTGCCAGCAGCAGGGGACAGGACTTGAAAGAGACCCAGTACTTC
CDR3aa: CASSRGQDLKETQYF

abundance: few
v_gene: TRBV7-2
d_gene: TRBD2
j_gene: TRBJ2-7
CDR3nt: TGTGCCAGCAACTTCGGACTAGCGGGAGCCTACGAGCAGTACTTC
CDR3aa: CASNFGLAGAYEQYF

abundance: .
v_gene: TRBV6-5
d_gene: .
j_gene: TRBJ2-7
CDR3nt: TGTGCCAGCAGTGGCGGCGGGGCTTGGGACGAGCAGTACTTC
CDR3aa: CASSGGGAWDEQYF

abundance: .
v_gene: TRBV6-1
d_gene: TRBD1
j_gene: TRBJ2-1
CDR3nt: TGTGCCAGCAGTGAAGAAGGGACAGGGGAATACAATGAGCAGTTCTTC
CDR3aa: CASSEEGTGEYNEQFF

abundance: .
v_gene: TRBV7-9
d_gene: TRBD2
j_gene: TRBJ2-1
CDR3nt: TGTGCCAGCACCTTCCGGGGGGATGCCTACAATGAGCAGTTCTTC
CDR3aa: CASTFRGDAYNEQFF

abundance: .
v_gene: TRBV15
d_gene: .
j_gene: TRBJ2-1
CDR3nt: TGTGCCACCAGCAGAATATCACGGGTCTCCTACAATGAGCAGTTCTTC
CDR3aa: CATSRISRVSYNEQFF

abundance: few
v_gene: TRBV5-1
d_gene: TRBD2
j_gene: TRBJ2-7
CDR3nt: TGCGCCAGCAGCTTGGAACCTAGCGGGGCGGGCGCCTACGAGCAGTACTTC
CDR3aa: CASSLEPSGAGAYEQYF

abundance: .
v_gene: TRBV7-8
d_gene: TRBD1
j_gene: TRBJ1-1
CDR3nt: TGTGCCAGCAGCCCGACAGGGGCGGACACTGAAGCTTTCTTT
CDR3aa: CASSPTGADTEAFF

abundance: few
v_gene: TRBV29-1
d_gene: .
j_gene: TRBJ2-3
CDR3nt: TGCAGCGTAGTACTAGGGGATACGCAGTATTTT
CDR3aa: CSVVLGDTQYF